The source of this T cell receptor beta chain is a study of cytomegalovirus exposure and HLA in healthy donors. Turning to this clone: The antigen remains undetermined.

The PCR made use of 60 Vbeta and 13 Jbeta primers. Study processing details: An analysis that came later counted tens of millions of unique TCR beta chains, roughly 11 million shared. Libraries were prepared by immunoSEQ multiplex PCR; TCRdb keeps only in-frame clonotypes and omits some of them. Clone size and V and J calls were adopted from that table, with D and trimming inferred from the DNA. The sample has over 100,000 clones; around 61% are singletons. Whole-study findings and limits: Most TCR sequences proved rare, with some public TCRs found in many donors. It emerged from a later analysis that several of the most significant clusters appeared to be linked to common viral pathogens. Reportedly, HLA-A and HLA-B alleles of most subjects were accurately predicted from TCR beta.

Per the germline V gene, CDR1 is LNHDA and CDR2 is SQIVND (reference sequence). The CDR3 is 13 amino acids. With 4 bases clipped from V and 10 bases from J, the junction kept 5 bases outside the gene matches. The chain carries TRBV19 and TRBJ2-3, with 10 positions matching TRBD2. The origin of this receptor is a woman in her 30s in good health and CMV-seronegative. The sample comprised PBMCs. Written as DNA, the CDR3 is TGTGCCAGTAGTAAGGAGCGGGAGGGGGCGCAGTATTTT. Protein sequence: CASSKEREGAQYF.